The rows below give T cell receptor beta chains drawn from one sample of a study of blood T cells in healthy people across ages. A single record per CDR3 protein comes from TCRdb applying MiXCR to the 5' RACE reads. The sample includes roughly 1.4 million distinct CDR3 sequences, approximately 63% seen only once; the top ten take 6.5% to 8.5%. The specimen sequenced was blood. All receptors come from a man younger than 30 in good health. Both conserved end residues are part of each CDR3. The order of the fields is J gene, V gene, D gene, clone size, CDR3 DNA, CDR3 protein. The D gene is left open where the match is weak. The listing skips clone size in some rows; elsewhere it reads once, few, many or a size class.

>TRBJ2-4|TRBV28|TRBD2|NA
TGTGCCAGCAGCCGAACCCTACTAGCGGAAAACATTCAGTACTTC
CASSRTLLAENIQYF
>TRBJ2-7|TRBV5-1|NA|few
TGCGCCAGCAGCTTGGGTTTCAGGGTCGAGCAGTACTTC
CASSLGFRVEQYF
>TRBJ1-5|TRBV6-1|NA|NA
TGTGCCAGCCTACCTCTCGGGCCGAATCAGCCCCAGCATTTT
CASLPLGPNQPQHF
>TRBJ2-2|TRBV27|TRBD1|NA
TGTGCCAGTCGCTTGGGACAGGGGTCCGGGGAGCTGTTTTTT
CASRLGQGSGELFF
>TRBJ2-3|TRBV12-3/TRBV12-4|NA|NA
TGTGCCAGCAGTTTGGCACTGCTGGCAAATACGCAGTATTTT
CASSLALLANTQYF
>TRBJ1-4|TRBV4-1|TRBD1|few
TGCGCCAGCAGCATCCAGGGGGCTAATGAAAAACTGTTTTTT
CASSIQGANEKLFF
>TRBJ2-7|TRBV29-1|TRBD1|NA
TGCAGCGTTGCGGCAGGGACAGGGAGCGAGCAGTACTTC
CSVAAGTGSEQYF
>TRBJ2-7|TRBV5-5|TRBD1|NA
TGTGCCAGCAGCTTAGTGGACAGGGGGGCCTACGAGCAGTACTTC
CASSLVDRGAYEQYF
>TRBJ1-6|TRBV7-2|TRBD1|NA
TGTGCCAGCAGCCGCGGGACAGCCGCTCAGCTCCCCCTCCACTTT
CASSRGTAAQLPLHF
>TRBJ1-3|TRBV10-3|NA|NA
TGTGCCATCAGTGAGAATCGGGGGCCCAACTCTGGAAACACCATATATTTT
CAISENRGPNSGNTIYF
>TRBJ2-7|TRBV13|TRBD2|NA
TGTGCCAGCAGCGCGAGCGGGAGGATGTACGAGCAGTACTTC
CASSASGRMYEQYF
>TRBJ1-2|TRBV20-1|TRBD1|NA
TGCAGTGCTGGAGATCAAGAGACAGGGGGGGGCTATGGCTACACCTTC
CSAGDQETGGGYGYTF
>TRBJ2-1|TRBV7-8|TRBD1|NA
TGCGCCAGCAGCCAAGGGACAGGGAAACAGTTCTTC
CASSQGTGKQFF
>TRBJ2-2|TRBV12-3/TRBV12-4|TRBD2|once
TGTGCCAGCAAACAAGCGGGGCAGAACACCGGGGAGCTGTTTTTT
CASKQAGQNTGELFF
>TRBJ2-5|TRBV7-2|TRBD1|NA
TGTGCCAGCTCTAAGACCGGGACAGGGTATATCCTTCAGTACTTC
CASSKTGTGYILQYF
>TRBJ1-6|TRBV6-2/TRBV6-3|TRBD1|NA
TGTGCCAGCAGGCCAGGACAGGCAAATTCACCCCTCCACTTT
CASRPGQANSPLHF
>TRBJ2-1|TRBV4-1|TRBD2|NA
TGCGCCAGCAGCCAAGTATCAGCGGGAGTCCAACTTGAGCAGTTCTTC
CASSQVSAGVQLEQFF
>TRBJ1-2|TRBV15|NA|few
TGTGCCACCAGCAGAAACAGGAGGGGGGTCACCTTC
CATSRNRRGVTF
>TRBJ2-1|TRBV4-1|NA|few
TGCGCCAGCAGCCAAAGAAGGACGGACGCGCAGTTCTTC
CASSQRRTDAQFF
>TRBJ2-7|TRBV4-1|NA|once
TGCGCCAGCAGCCGCACATACCTTCAAACCTACGAGCAGTACTTC
CASSRTYLQTYEQYF
>TRBJ2-7|TRBV12-3/TRBV12-4|NA|once
TGTGCCAGCAGTTTTATCCCATTGGAGCAGTACTTC
CASSFIPLEQYF
>TRBJ1-5|TRBV12-3/TRBV12-4|NA|NA
TGTGCCAGCAGTTTTGGGATAGGGATAGAGGAAGGACAGCCCCAGCATTTT
CASSFGIGIEEGQPQHF
>TRBJ2-7|TRBV7-2|TRBD1|few
TGTGCCAGCAGCTTAGAGGACAGGGGACTATACGAGCAGTACTTC
CASSLEDRGLYEQYF
>TRBJ2-3|TRBV4-1|NA|many
TGTGCCAGCAGTCGTTTGGGCACAGATACGCAGTATTTT
CASSRLGTDTQYF
>TRBJ2-2|TRBV29-1|NA|few
TGCAGCGTTGAGGGCAGGGCCACCGGGGAGCTGTTTTTT
CSVEGRATGELFF
>TRBJ1-4|TRBV3-1|NA|NA
TGTGCCAGCAGCCAAGATCCAGCTTACGGAGGGCTGTTTTTT
CASSQDPAYGGLFF
>TRBJ2-1|TRBV5-1|TRBD2|few
TGCGCCAGCAGCCTGTTCCAGCGGGGGGATTACAATGAGCAGTTCTTC
CASSLFQRGDYNEQFF
>TRBJ2-1|TRBV24-1|NA|NA
TGTGCCACCAGCAAGACAGGTAACGGAATTCCTTACGGTGAGCAGTTCTTC
CATSKTGNGIPYGEQFF
>TRBJ2-7|TRBV10-3|NA|NA
TGTGCCATCAGTGAGTCGGGCAGATGCGAGCAGTACTTC
CAISESGRCEQYF
>TRBJ2-4|TRBV5-5|TRBD1|NA
TGTGCCAGCAGCAAGGACATACAGGGGGACATTCAGTACTTC
CASSKDIQGDIQYF
>TRBJ2-2|TRBV2|NA|NA
TGTGCCAGCAGTGAAACTCCTCCGGGGTCCGGGGAGCTGTTTTTT
CASSETPPGSGELFF
>TRBJ2-7|TRBV5-1|TRBD1|NA
TGCGCCACCCGAAGGGGGCCGAGCTCCTACGAGCAGTACTTC
CATRRGPSSYEQYF
>TRBJ2-1|TRBV29-1|NA|NA
TGCAGCGTTGGCGGACAGTACAATGAGCAGTTCTTC
CSVGGQYNEQFF
>TRBJ1-2|TRBV20-1|NA|many
TGCAGTGCTAGAGATATACCCGGCTACACCTTC
CSARDIPGYTF
>TRBJ1-1|TRBV6-5|TRBD1|NA
TGTGCCAGCGTGAATAACAGGGGAAACACTGAAGCTTTCTTT
CASVNNRGNTEAFF
>TRBJ2-4|TRBV12-3/TRBV12-4|NA|NA
TGTGCCAGCAGAAGCGACCGGGGTGCCAAAAACATTCAGTACTTC
CASRSDRGAKNIQYF
>TRBJ1-6|TRBV4-1|NA|NA
TGCGCCAGCAGCCAACCAGGGATAGGGTCCTATAATTCACCCCTCCACTTT
CASSQPGIGSYNSPLHF